This T cell receptor beta chain was identified in a study of blood T cells in healthy people across ages. This clonotype was counted at least ten times. Alongside a J-beta primer mix, a sample-barcoded 5' primer served in a second PCR lasting about 7 to 12 cycles. TCRdb reanalysed the 5' RACE reads using MiXCR and keeps one entry per CDR3 protein. The table includes 1.8 million or so distinct CDR3 sequences, 30% to 40% detected once. Germline CDR1 reads SEHNR; CDR2 reads FQNEAQ (reference sequence). This CDR3 has 14 amino acids. Trimming removed 3 bases from V and 4 bases from J, with 13 bases in between.

The gene calls are TRBV7-9 and TRBJ2-7; TRBD2 might be the D (6 bases). The TCR originated in a human donor in good health. The sample was blood. The CDR3 region is CASSFEQGGYEQYF. DNA for the CDR3: TGTGCCAGCAGCTTCGAGCAGGGAGGTTACGAGCAGTACTTC.